This TCR beta chain came from a study of T cells after yellow fever vaccination. V lost 8 bases to trimming and J lost 5 bases, with 16 bases between them. This CDR3 region has 14 residues. The V gene's germline CDR1 is LNHDA and CDR2 SQIVND (reference sequence). Making TCR cDNA involved 5'RACE template switching, which added UMIs and a universal primer site. Each CDR3 protein is one row after TCRdb ran MiXCR on the 5' RACE reads. The data contain about 180,000 distinct CDR3 sequences, about 6% of them seen just once; the ten biggest clones take up roughly 3%. Ten or more counts support this clonotype.

The receptor comes from a man aged 18 to 35 who received the YFV17D yellow fever vaccine. The chain combines TRBV19 with TRBJ2-1, with a weak D call TRBD2 (6 bases). The sample consisted of CD4+ T cells sorted from PBMCs, taken on the day of the first yellow fever vaccination. CDR3 residues: CASRIRGLNNEQFF. The CDR3 DNA reads TGTGCCAGTCGGATCCGGGGACTGAACAATGAGCAGTTCTTC.